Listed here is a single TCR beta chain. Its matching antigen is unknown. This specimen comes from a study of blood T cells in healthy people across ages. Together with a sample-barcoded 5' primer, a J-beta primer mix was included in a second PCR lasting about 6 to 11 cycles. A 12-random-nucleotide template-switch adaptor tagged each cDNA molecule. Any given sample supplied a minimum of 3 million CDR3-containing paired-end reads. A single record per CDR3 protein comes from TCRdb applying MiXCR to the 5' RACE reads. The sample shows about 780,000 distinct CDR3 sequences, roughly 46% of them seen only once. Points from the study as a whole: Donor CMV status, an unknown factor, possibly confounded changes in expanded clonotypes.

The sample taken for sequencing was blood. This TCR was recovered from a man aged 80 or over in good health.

The DNA of the CDR3 is TGTGCCAGCAGCCCGACCGGGACTAGCGGTAATCAGTTCTTC. Amino acids: CASSPTGTSGNQFF. The chain recombines TRBV5-6 with TRBJ2-1, with TRBD2 identical over 11 bases. Germline V CDR1 and CDR2: SGHDT, YYEEEE. V was clipped by 4 bases and J by 13 bases; unmatched bases: 10. The CDR3 is made up of 14 amino acids.